The source of this T cell receptor (beta chain) is a study of a mutant IDH1 vaccine in newly diagnosed glioma. Turning to the study itself: Sex distribution of treated patients was approximately 62% male and roughly 40% female; mean age was around 40 years. Patients had received radiotherapy, temozolomide, or both previously, most receiving both.

Time point of the sample: baseline, week 1 (first vaccination visit). Treatment meaning: pre-vaccination baseline after standard-of-care therapy. Astrocytomas found in donors were new, WHO grade 3 or 4, IDH1-mutant and ATRX-lost. The method was immunoSEQ multiplex PCR; TCRdb's version includes in-frame clones alone and lacks a portion of them. The sample includes roughly 86,000 clones, roughly 77% of them seen just once. V was shortened by 6 bases and J by 5 bases, with 23 bases between the two germline ends. The CDR3 covers 16 residues. CDR1 is MDHEN and CDR2 is SYDVKM in the germline V gene. The chain carries TRBV28 and TRBJ2-7; perhaps TRBD1 as D (6 bases). This TCR was recovered from a man between 40 and 49 years old with glioma. Material: PBMCs, obtained from a glioma patient treated with radiotherapy, temozolomide or both. The CDR3 is CASRHILRGATDEQYF. The CDR3 nucleotides read TGTGCCAGCAGACATATTCTCAGGGGCGCGACCGACGAGCAGTACTTC.